These 16 T cell receptor beta chains originate from one sample sequenced in a study of cytomegalovirus exposure and HLA in healthy donors. This PCR relied on a set of 60 Vbeta primers and 13 Jbeta primers. Clones were sequenced by immunoSEQ multiplex PCR, and TCRdb holds only the in-frame ones, with some missing. The sample consists of roughly 87,000 clones, more than 75% of them appearing once. The sequenced material came from PBMCs. The receptors stem from a woman aged 40-49 years in good health and CMV-seropositive.

This chain uses TRBV9 with TRBJ2-3; tentative D call: TRBD2 (6 bases). The germline CDR1 and CDR2 sequences are SGDLS and YYNGEE. Trimming took off 0 bases at V and 0 bases at J, with 11 bases between the two ends. The CDR3 covers 16 residues. The CDR3 loop reads CASSVGNSGSTDTQYF. Written as DNA, the CDR3 is TGTGCCAGCAGCGTAGGTAATAGCGGCAGCACAGATACGCAGTATTTT.

V and J are TRBV29-1 and TRBJ1-1; no reliable D call. Trimming removed 5 bases from V and 12 bases from J, with 10 bases in between. The CDR3 covers 9 residues. Germline CDR1 is SQVTM and CDR2 is ANQGSEA. In DNA, the CDR3 is TGCAGCGTTCCTGAGTCCCCTTTCTTT. Translated, it gives CSVPESPFF.

The rearrangement links TRBV29-1 to TRBJ2-7; 11 nucleotides match TRBD1. Germline V lookup: CDR1 SQVTM, CDR2 ANQGSEA. This CDR3 region has 14 residues. The junction had 7 bases not matched to a gene; V was cut back by 6 bases and J by 3 bases. The CDR3 spells CSVERGTGGYEQYF. CDR3 bases: TGCAGCGTGGAACGTGGGACAGGGGGCTACGAGCAGTACTTC.

The chain has TRBV5-5 and TRBJ2-3, with a weak D call TRBD2 (5 bases). Trimming removed 4 bases from V and 3 bases from J, with 9 bases in between. The germline V gene encodes CDR1 SGHKS and CDR2 YYEKEE (reference sequence). The CDR3 loop spans 13 amino acids. The CDR3 reads CASSPLGTDTQYF. The DNA for the CDR3 is TGTGCCAGCAGCCCACTAGGTACAGATACGCAGTATTTT. The whole variable domain, remainder taken from reference TRBV5-5 and TRBJ2-3, is DAGVTQSPTHLIKTRGQQVTLRCSPISGHKSVSWYQQVLGQGPQFIFQYYEKEERGRGNFPDRFSARQFPNYSSELNVNALLLGDSALYLCASSPLGTDTQYFGPGTRLTVL.

This chain links TRBV18 with TRBJ1-4; tentatively, D is TRBD1 (6 bases). Germline loops: CDR1 KGHSH, CDR2 LQKENI. CDR3 size: 15 residues. V gave up 1 base and J gave up 0 bases, with 6 bases separating them. The chain's CDR3 is CASSPQGATNEKLFF. The CDR3 DNA reads as TGTGCCAGCTCACCACAGGGGGCAACTAATGAAAAACTGTTTTTT.

V is TRBV7-2 and J is TRBJ2-1; possibly TRBD2 for D (6 bases). The ends were cut back, 5 bases at V and 10 bases at J, with 9 bases in the middle. The V gene's germline CDR1 is SGHTA and CDR2 FQGNSA. The length of the CDR3 is 11 residues. The CDR3 DNA is TGTGCCAGCAGCCTGGCGGGGGAGCAGTTCTTC. This codes for CASSLAGEQFF.

The rearrangement uses TRBV4-2 and TRBJ2-7, with TRBD1 identical over 7 bases. This CDR3 region has 14 residues. In germline, CDR1 is LGHNA, CDR2 YNFKEQ. V shed 4 bases and J 5 bases; nucleotides not matched to a gene: 8. CDR3 DNA: TGTGCCAGCAGCCGCGACAGGGCGGACCACGAGCAGTACTTC. It encodes CASSRDRADHEQYF.

The genes are TRBV2 and TRBJ1-1; TRBD1 matches 8 bases. The germline V gene has CDR1 SNHLY and CDR2 FYNNEI. The CDR3 is made up of 14 amino acids. Trimming took 4 bases from V and 3 from J; bases not matched to a gene: 4. The CDR3, as DNA: TGTGCCAGCAGTGCAGGGACAGGCGACACTGAAGCTTTCTTT. The encoded protein is CASSAGTGDTEAFF.

The chain recombines TRBV5-1 with TRBJ1-6; TRBD1 matches 9 bases. Germline CDR1 and CDR2: SGHRS and YFSETQ. Losses at the gene ends were 0 bases for V and 5 bases for J; bases not matched to a gene: 9. The CDR3 is 18 amino acids. The CDR3 region has the DNA TGCGCCAGCAGCTTGGAGGCCCCTGGACAGGGGAATAATTCACCCCTCCACTTT. It is translated as CASSLEAPGQGNNSPLHF. The variable domain in full, with the rest retrieved from reference TRBV5-1 and TRBJ1-6, is KAGVTQTPRYLIKTRGQQVTLSCSPISGHRSVSWYQQTPGQGLQFLFEYFSETQRNKGNFPGRFSGRQFSNSRSEMNVSTLELGDSALYLCASSLEAPGQGNNSPLHFGNGTRLTVT.

The chain employs TRBV7-9 and TRBJ1-2; tentatively, D is TRBD1 (6 bases). V was trimmed by 7 bases and J by 0 bases, leaving 15 bases between them. The CDR3 is 15 residues long. From germline, CDR1 is SEHNR and CDR2 FQNEAQ (reference sequence). CDR3 nucleotide sequence: TGTGCCAGCACCCAACTGACAGGAACTAACTATGGCTACACCTTC. Translation gives CASTQLTGTNYGYTF.

The chain recombines TRBV9 with TRBJ2-7; 12 bases align to TRBD2. CDR1 SGDLS and CDR2 YYNGEE come from the germline V gene. The CDR3 is 16 amino acids. The trim removed 7 bases at V and 0 bases at J, leaving 8 bases unmatched. The CDR3 region is CASSGLAGSSSYEQYF. The CDR3, as DNA: TGTGCCAGCTCGGGACTAGCGGGTTCAAGCTCCTACGAGCAGTACTTC.

This chain uses TRBV7-9 with TRBJ1-1; 8 bases align to TRBD1. This CDR3 has 15 residues. With V trimmed by 7 bases and J by 6 bases, 13 bases remained unmatched. Germline V gene data show CDR1 as SEHNR and CDR2 as FQNEAQ (reference sequence). The CDR3 bases are TGTGCCAGCAACGATCTGTCAGGGGGCATACCTGAAGCTTTCTTT. Amino acid sequence: CASNDLSGGIPEAFF.

The V and J genes are TRBV19 and TRBJ1-5; D uncertain. Germline-derived CDR1 and CDR2 are LNHDA and SQIVND (reference sequence). V dropped 5 bases and J dropped 1 base, with 9 bases sitting between them. This CDR3 is built from 14 residues. The CDR3 DNA follows: TGTGCCAGTAGTCCACGGTTCAGCAATCAGCCCCAGCATTTT. Translated, it gives CASSPRFSNQPQHF.

The chain employs TRBV6-5 and TRBJ1-3, with D unresolved. The CDR3 has 13 amino acids. The V end was cut by 8 bases, the J end by 2 bases, with 10 bases between. Germline loops: CDR1 MNHEY, CDR2 SVGAGI. The CDR3 DNA reads TGTGCCAGCTTGGGTGGGCCTGGAAACACCATATATTTT. The encoded protein is CASLGGPGNTIYF.

This rearrangement joins TRBV9 to TRBJ2-1, with a weak D call TRBD2 (6 bases). V lost 1 base to trimming and J lost 5 bases, with 13 bases between them. CDR1 is SGDLS and CDR2 is YYNGEE in the germline V gene. The CDR3 loop spans 15 amino acids. The CDR3 sequence: CASSVSLAYNNEQFF. In DNA form, the CDR3 reads TGTGCCAGCAGCGTAAGCCTAGCGTACAACAATGAGCAGTTCTTC.

The J gene is TRBJ2-2, the V gene TRBV7-6; no definite D call. Germline assignment: CDR1 SGHVS and CDR2 FNYEAQ. V lost 5 bases, J lost 3 bases, and 4 bases lay in between. The CDR3 loop spans 12 amino acids. CDR3 bases: TGTGCCAGCAGCCTTGACACCGGGGAGCTGTTTTTT. As protein: CASSLDTGELFF.